These 27 T cell receptor beta chains originate from one sample sequenced in a study of OX40 agonist ivuxolimab in advanced cancers. Here immunoSEQ multiplex PCR was the method, and the copy in TCRdb shows in-frame clones only, minus some. In the table there are about 14,000 clones, 82% of which are singletons. This material consisted of CD4+ or CD8+ T cells sorted from blood, taken in a trial of the OX40 agonist ivuxolimab. The receptors were gathered from an adult with an advanced solid tumor such as melanoma, head and neck, liver or kidney cancer.

The chain combines TRBV9 with TRBJ2-2; D is unresolved. This CDR3 comprises 14 residues. Trimming pared 4 bases from V and 3 bases from J, leaving 10 bases between. The germline V gene encodes CDR1 SGDLS and CDR2 YYNGEE. In DNA, the CDR3 is TGTGCCAGCAGCTTCCCGGGTTACACCGGGGAGCTGTTTTTT. This codes for CASSFPGYTGELFF.

The chain links TRBV6-5 to TRBJ1-4, with D uncertain. The CDR3 length is 14 residues. V dropped 2 bases and J dropped 3 bases, with 7 bases sitting between them. Germline V gene lookup returns CDR1 MNHEY and CDR2 SVGAGI. This CDR3 is CASSYLGPNEKLFF. The CDR3 bases are TGTGCCAGCAGTTACCTCGGTCCTAATGAAAAACTGTTTTTT.

The chain uses TRBV28 and TRBJ1-5; D remains ambiguous. The CDR3 runs 15 residues. V dropped 3 bases and J dropped 1 base, with 10 bases sitting between them. Germline V gene sequence: CDR1 MDHEN, CDR2 SYDVKM. The CDR3, as DNA: TGTGCCAGCAGTTTGCGAGAAGGAAGCAATCAGCCCCAGCATTTT. Encoded protein: CASSLREGSNQPQHF.

The genes are TRBV2 and TRBJ1-5, with TRBD1 identical over 12 bases. Looked up from germline, CDR1 is SNHLY and CDR2 is FYNNEI. This CDR3 contains 16 residues. Trimming cost V 4 bases and J 6 bases; bases outside gene matches: 7. CDR3 sequence (DNA): TGTGCCAGCAGTGTCGGGACAGGGGGCTCGGGTCAGCCCCAGCATTTT. Its translation is CASSVGTGGSGQPQHF.

This clone was observed a handful of times. The chain employs TRBV4-2 and TRBJ2-7, with D tentatively TRBD2 (5 bases). This CDR3 contains 14 residues. Trimming pared 3 bases from V and 3 bases from J, leaving 12 bases between. The germline CDR1 and CDR2 sequences are LGHNA and YNFKEQ. DNA of the CDR3: TGTGCCAGCAGCCAGTCAGAACTAGGCTACGAGCAGTACTTC. This translates into CASSQSELGYEQYF.

The gene calls are TRBV7-9 and TRBJ2-5; D uncertain. The CDR3 covers 14 residues. Germline V gene data show CDR1 as SEHNR and CDR2 as FQNEAQ (reference sequence). The V end was cut by 5 bases, the J end by 3 bases, with 13 bases between. CDR3 coding DNA: TGTGCCAGCAGCCAAACCGCGGTTAAAGAGACCCAGTACTTC. It translates to CASSQTAVKETQYF.

The chain is built from TRBV19 and TRBJ2-1; D might be TRBD1 or TRBD2, each matching 5 bases. This CDR3 is 11 amino acids long. The germline V and J ends were trimmed by 3 bases and 10 bases, with 7 bases remaining between them. CDR1 and CDR2 (germline): LNHDA, SQIVND (reference sequence). The CDR3 reads CASSIGAEQFF. Written as DNA, the CDR3 is TGTGCCAGTAGTATCGGGGCCGAGCAGTTCTTC.

This rearrangement joins TRBV27 to TRBJ1-2; TRBD1 might be the D (6 bases). The germline gives CDR1 MNHEY, CDR2 SMNVEV (reference sequence). This CDR3 comprises 13 residues. V lost 2 bases to trimming and J lost 2 bases, with 6 bases between them. The CDR3 DNA sequence: TGTGCCAGCAGTTTACAGGGGAACTATGGCTACACCTTC. It specifies CASSLQGNYGYTF.

The J gene is TRBJ1-1, the V gene TRBV4-1; D gene uncertain. The CDR3 has 15 amino acids. CDR1 is MGHRA, CDR2 YSYEKL, per germline. Trimming shortened V by 1 base and J by 0 bases, and 9 bases separated the two germline ends. Written as DNA, the CDR3 is TGCGCCAGCAGCCAAGGCCTGGGCTTGAACACTGAAGCTTTCTTT. It is translated as CASSQGLGLNTEAFF.

This clone has a single count. J is TRBJ2-2 and V is TRBV7-3, with 7 bases matching TRBD2. CDR1 and CDR2 from the germline V gene are SGHTA and FQGTGA. V shed 3 bases and J 2 bases; nucleotides not matched to a gene: 3. This CDR3 is built from 15 residues. CDR3 loop: CASSLGTINTGELFF. The CDR3 DNA is TGTGCCAGCAGCTTGGGGACTATTAACACCGGGGAGCTGTTTTTT.

The chain employs TRBV15 and TRBJ2-7; 8 bases are a match to TRBD1. The germline CDR1 and CDR2 sequences are LNHNV and YYDKDF (reference sequence). The V segment lost 0 bases and the J segment 6 bases; nucleotides outside the gene matches: 4. The CDR3 length is 14 residues. The CDR3 protein is CATSRESGGGEQYF. CDR3 nucleotide sequence: TGTGCCACCAGCAGAGAGTCAGGGGGCGGCGAGCAGTACTTC.

This rearrangement joins TRBV30 to TRBJ1-1; D call uncertain. The CDR3 length is 12 residues. Germline V gene sequence: CDR1 GTSNPN, CDR2 SVGIG (reference sequence). Deletions cut 2 bases from V and 7 bases from J, with 11 bases between. CDR3 in amino acids: CAWSPPGVEAFF. As DNA, the CDR3 is TGTGCCTGGAGTCCCCCCGGGGTTGAAGCTTTCTTT.

J is TRBJ2-1 and V is TRBV11-2, with 10 bases fitting TRBD2. The CDR3 runs to 16 residues. Germline CDR1 and CDR2: SGHAT and FQNNGV. J gave up 10 bases and V 1 base, and 10 bases lay outside the gene matches. The chain's CDR3 is CASSLAGALAGPEQFF. CDR3 DNA sequence: TGTGCCAGCAGCTTAGCAGGGGCACTAGCGGGGCCCGAGCAGTTCTTC.

The chain uses TRBV10-3 and TRBJ2-3; 7 bases are a match to TRBD1. The V gene's germline CDR1 is ENHRY and CDR2 SYGVKD. This CDR3 contains 14 residues. The trim removed 5 bases at V and 4 bases at J, leaving 6 bases unmatched. The chain's CDR3 is CAISFRDSSDTQYF. Here the CDR3 DNA reads TGTGCCATCAGTTTCCGGGACAGTTCAGATACGCAGTATTTT.

This sequence joins TRBV30 and TRBJ2-1; TRBD1 might be the D (6 bases). CDR3 length: 13 amino acids. Germline-derived CDR1 and CDR2 are GTSNPN and SVGIG (reference sequence). V was clipped by 1 base and J by 8 bases, with 12 bases between them. CDR3 region: CAWSGENRDEQFF. The CDR3 DNA reads TGTGCCTGGAGTGGGGAAAACAGGGATGAGCAGTTCTTC.

V is TRBV7-8 and J is TRBJ2-2, with 9 bases that match TRBD1. Trimming cost V 4 bases and J 4 bases; bases outside gene matches: 7. The CDR3 has 16 amino acids. CDR1 is SGHVS, CDR2 FQNEAQ, per germline. The CDR3 DNA sequence: TGTGCCAGCAGCTCCCACAGGGGGCCGGGCACCGGGGAGCTGTTTTTT. This codes for CASSSHRGPGTGELFF.

The chain couples TRBV27 to TRBJ2-7; D is unclear. The CDR3 is 13 amino acids. V lost 3 bases to trimming and J lost 7 bases, with 13 bases between them. CDR1 MNHEY and CDR2 SMNVEV come from the germline V gene (reference sequence). The CDR3 DNA sequence: TGTGCCAGCAGTTTGCAAGACCCACTGGAGCAGTACTTC. Translation gives CASSLQDPLEQYF.

The V call is TRBV7-2, the J call TRBJ2-2, with unresolved D. V lost 3 bases to trimming and J lost 5 bases, with 10 bases between them. In germline, CDR1 is SGHTA, CDR2 FQGNSA. CDR3 size: 14 residues. CDR3 DNA sequence: TGTGCCAGCAGCTTGATCCAGACAACCGGGGAGCTGTTTTTT. The encoded protein is CASSLIQTTGELFF. Drawing the rest from reference TRBV7-2 and TRBJ2-2, the complete variable domain is GAGVSQSPSNKVTEKGKDVELRCDPISGHTALYWYRQSLGQGLEFLIYFQGNSAPDKSGLPSDRFSAERTGGSVSTLTIQRTQQEDSAVYLCASSLIQTTGELFFGEGSRLTVL.

The V and J genes are TRBV28 and TRBJ1-2; 7 bases agree with TRBD1. Per the germline V gene, CDR1 is MDHEN and CDR2 is SYDVKM. Losses at the gene ends were 4 bases for V and 0 bases for J; bases not matched to a gene: 17. The CDR3 contains 19 residues. The CDR3 sequence is CASSWLGQPYKTANYGYTF. The CDR3 DNA reads as TGTGCCAGCAGTTGGCTGGGACAGCCGTATAAAACCGCTAACTATGGCTACACCTTC.

The chain uses TRBV6-5 and TRBJ2-7; tentative D call: TRBD1 (6 bases). Germline V gene data show CDR1 as MNHEY and CDR2 as SVGAGI. The CDR3 sequence is 14 residues long. The V end lost 2 bases, the J end lost 3 bases, and 11 bases lay between the germline ends. The DNA of the CDR3 is TGTGCCAGCAGTTACACGCAGGGGATCTACGAGCAGTACTTC. Protein product: CASSYTQGIYEQYF.

This chain's CDR3 is CASSGQTQGDTQYF. The CDR3 bases are TGTGCCAGCAGCGGCCAAACACAGGGAGATACGCAGTATTTT. This rearrangement joins TRBV2 to TRBJ2-3; a weak D match, TRBD1 (6 bases). V lost 6 bases and J lost 5, with 15 bases in between. Germline values: CDR1 SNHLY, CDR2 FYNNEI. The length of the CDR3 is 14 residues.

This chain uses TRBV2 with TRBJ2-2, with TRBD1 identical over 7 bases. With V trimmed by 6 bases and J by 7 bases, 11 bases remained unmatched. This CDR3 region has 15 residues. The germline V gene has CDR1 SNHLY and CDR2 FYNNEI. CDR3 sequence: CASSGIGGGGGELFF. The CDR3 DNA sequence: TGTGCCAGCAGCGGGATAGGGGGCGGAGGCGGGGAGCTGTTTTTT. Combining the CDR3 with reference TRBV2 and TRBJ2-2 gives the whole variable domain EPEVTQTPSHQVTQMGQEVILRCVPISNHLYFYWYRQILGQKVEFLVSFYNNEISEKSEIFDDQFSVERPDGSNFTLKIRSTKLEDSAMYFCASSGIGGGGGELFFGEGSRLTVL.

The genes are TRBV28 and TRBJ1-1; a weak D match, TRBD1 (5 bases). Per the germline V gene, CDR1 is MDHEN and CDR2 is SYDVKM. The CDR3 contains 12 residues. The ends were cut back, 2 bases at V and 8 bases at J, with 9 bases in the middle. The CDR3 protein is CASSLPDNEAFF. DNA for the CDR3: TGTGCCAGCAGTTTACCGGACAACGAAGCTTTCTTT.

V usage is TRBV29-1 and J usage is TRBJ2-7; the D gene is possibly TRBD2 (6 bases). Germline lookup yields CDR1 SQVTM and CDR2 ANQGSEA. The CDR3 spans 13 residues. V was cut by 5 bases and J by 4 bases, with 15 bases left in between. CDR3 amino acids: CSVLARGEYEQYF. The CDR3 DNA reads as TGCAGCGTTCTAGCGAGGGGAGAGTACGAGCAGTACTTC.

The J gene is TRBJ2-1, the V gene TRBV7-3, with a tentative D call TRBD2 (6 bases). The CDR3 is 14 amino acids. Deletions cut 2 bases from V and 3 bases from J, with 8 bases between. CDR1 SGHTA and CDR2 FQGTGA come from the germline V gene. CDR3 residues: CASSLGEDYNEQFF. CDR3 nucleotide sequence: TGTGCCAGCAGCTTAGGGGAGGACTACAATGAGCAGTTCTTC.

The chain joins TRBV27 to TRBJ1-5; no reliable D call. Per germline, CDR1 MNHEY and CDR2 SMNVEV (reference sequence). V gave up 0 bases and J gave up 0 bases, with 6 bases separating them. This CDR3 region has 15 residues. CDR3 sequence: CASSLSHYSNQPQHF. CDR3 bases: TGTGCCAGCAGTTTATCCCATTATAGCAATCAGCCCCAGCATTTT.

The gene calls are TRBV9 and TRBJ2-2; D possibly corresponds to TRBD1 (7 bases). V shed 4 bases and J shed 1 base, with 14 bases lying between them. This CDR3 is built from 16 residues. CDR1 is SGDLS and CDR2 is YYNGEE in the germline V gene. The CDR3 DNA reads TGTGCCAGCAGCCCGCGGGACAGTTGGAACACCGGGGAGCTGTTTTTT. Its protein product is CASSPRDSWNTGELFF.